This T cell receptor beta chain was identified during a study of identifying expanded T cells in peripheral blood. General study findings and limits: About 1.2 clones differed between technical replicates, versus roughly 16 and 20 over time.

No infections or other immune events were documented during collection. The CDR3 length is 14 residues. Germline V gene sequence: CDR1 MNHEY, CDR2 SMNVEV (reference sequence). Trimming shortened V by 6 bases and J by 6 bases, and 17 bases separated the two germline ends. On this clone: The antigen is undetermined.

TCRdb keeps only in-frame clones here, not all; method: immunoSEQ multiplex PCR. The sample lists roughly 81,000 clones, about 83% seen once, with around 20% in the top ten. The chain employs TRBV27 and TRBJ1-2, with no clear D. This sequence originates from a person between 18 and 69 years old in good health. The sample comprised blood. The CDR3 here is CASSHPGLRNGYTF. As DNA, the CDR3 is TGTGCCAGCAGCCACCCGGGCCTGAGAAATGGCTACACCTTC.